This is a list of T cell receptor beta chains from one sample in a study of shared clonotypes between healthy human individuals. Only in-frame clones appear in the TCRdb table, and some are missing; sequencing was by immunoSEQ multiplex PCR. The sample has under 600,000 clones; more than 95% are singletons. The sample comprised naive CD4+ T cells sorted from blood. These receptors were taken from a woman aged 25 to 45 in good health. The CDR3 runs from the conserved cysteine through the conserved F or W. Fields, in order: clone size, D gene, V gene, J gene, CDR3 length, CDR3 protein, CDR3 DNA. A D gene is named only where the DNA matches it firmly. Clone size appears in some rows only: once, few, many, or a class for an expanded clone.

abundance: few; d_gene: -; v_gene: TRBV6-5; j_gene: TRBJ2-7; len: 11; CDR3aa: CASSSNYEQYF; CDR3nt: TGTGCCAGCAGTTCCAACTACGAGCAGTACTTC
abundance: -; d_gene: TRBD2; v_gene: TRBV28; j_gene: TRBJ2-1; len: 16; CDR3aa: CASSSPSGMGYNEQFF; CDR3nt: TGTGCCAGCAGTTCACCTAGCGGGATGGGCTACAATGAGCAGTTCTTC
abundance: -; d_gene: TRBD2; v_gene: TRBV7-9; j_gene: TRBJ2-1; len: 17; CDR3aa: CASSSPTSGSSMNEQFF; CDR3nt: TGTGCCAGCAGCTCCCCGACTAGCGGGAGCAGTATGAATGAGCAGTTCTTC
abundance: -; d_gene: TRBD2; v_gene: TRBV6-5; j_gene: TRBJ2-7; len: 14; CDR3aa: CASSRLARSYEQYF; CDR3nt: TGTGCCAGCAGCAGACTAGCGAGGTCCTACGAGCAGTACTTC
abundance: -; d_gene: TRBD2; v_gene: TRBV5-1; j_gene: TRBJ2-5; len: 16; CDR3aa: CASSPGLAGGGETQYF; CDR3nt: TGCGCCAGCAGCCCGGGACTAGCGGGAGGCGGGGAGACCCAGTACTTC
abundance: once; d_gene: -; v_gene: TRBV28; j_gene: TRBJ1-6; len: 15; CDR3aa: CASSYRRSYNSPLHF; CDR3nt: TGTGCCAGCAGCTATAGGCGCTCCTATAATTCACCCCTCCACTTT
abundance: -; d_gene: TRBD1; v_gene: TRBV28; j_gene: TRBJ1-1; len: 17; CDR3aa: CASSPHHPGQGNTEAFF; CDR3nt: TGTGCCAGCAGCCCGCACCATCCGGGACAGGGTAACACTGAAGCTTTCTTT
abundance: -; d_gene: TRBD2; v_gene: TRBV5-1; j_gene: TRBJ2-3; len: 15; CDR3aa: CASSPEAGVVDTQYF; CDR3nt: TGCGCCAGCAGCCCCGAGGCGGGGGTGGTAGATACGCAGTATTTT
abundance: -; d_gene: TRBD2; v_gene: TRBV28; j_gene: TRBJ2-3; len: 15; CDR3aa: CASSSGLEYTDTQYF; CDR3nt: TGTGCCAGCAGTTCGGGACTAGAATACACAGATACGCAGTATTTT
abundance: -; d_gene: -; v_gene: TRBV5-1; j_gene: TRBJ1-5; len: 13; CDR3aa: CASQLDPNQPQHF; CDR3nt: TGCGCCAGCCAACTCGATCCGAATCAGCCCCAGCATTTT
abundance: -; d_gene: -; v_gene: TRBV25-1; j_gene: TRBJ2-1; len: 16; CDR3aa: CASSEVGASPYNEQFF; CDR3nt: TGTGCCAGCAGTGAAGTTGGGGCTAGCCCTTACAATGAGCAGTTCTTC
abundance: -; d_gene: TRBD1; v_gene: TRBV19; j_gene: TRBJ1-2; len: 16; CDR3aa: CASIGWVTGRLDGYTF; CDR3nt: TGTGCCAGTATCGGATGGGTGACAGGGAGGTTGGATGGCTACACCTTC
abundance: -; d_gene: TRBD2; v_gene: TRBV5-6; j_gene: TRBJ2-5; len: 17; CDR3aa: CASSSLRGSGTQETQYF; CDR3nt: TGTGCCAGCAGCTCCTTGCGGGGGAGCGGGACCCAAGAGACCCAGTACTTC
abundance: -; d_gene: -; v_gene: TRBV28; j_gene: TRBJ1-1; len: 15; CDR3aa: CANHPLGGRGTEAFF; CDR3nt: TGTGCCAACCATCCCCTGGGAGGCAGGGGTACTGAAGCTTTCTTT
abundance: -; d_gene: -; v_gene: TRBV6-6; j_gene: TRBJ2-2; len: 15; CDR3aa: CASSAGTVNTGELFF; CDR3nt: TGTGCCAGCAGTGCCGGCACTGTGAACACCGGGGAGCTGTTTTTT
abundance: -; d_gene: -; v_gene: TRBV5-1; j_gene: TRBJ2-7; len: 14; CDR3aa: CASSGTDSSYEQYF; CDR3nt: TGCGCCAGCAGTGGGACGGACAGCTCCTACGAGCAGTACTTC
abundance: -; d_gene: -; v_gene: TRBV18; j_gene: TRBJ1-3; len: 17; CDR3aa: CASSPRTTTSSGNTIYF; CDR3nt: TGTGCCAGCTCACCAAGAACAACCACTAGCTCTGGAAACACCATATATTTT
abundance: -; d_gene: TRBD1; v_gene: TRBV10-2; j_gene: TRBJ2-1; len: 15; CDR3aa: CASSGQTGGRNEQFF; CDR3nt: TGCGCCAGCAGTGGCCAGACAGGGGGCAGGAATGAGCAGTTCTTC
abundance: -; d_gene: TRBD1; v_gene: TRBV18; j_gene: TRBJ1-1; len: 15; CDR3aa: CASSSQGARNTEAFF; CDR3nt: TGTGCCAGCTCATCTCAGGGGGCTCGGAACACTGAAGCTTTCTTT
abundance: -; d_gene: -; v_gene: TRBV6-1; j_gene: TRBJ2-2; len: 12; CDR3aa: CASSLATGELFF; CDR3nt: TGTGCCAGCAGCCTAGCGACCGGGGAGCTGTTTTTT
abundance: -; d_gene: -; v_gene: TRBV19; j_gene: TRBJ2-7; len: 14; CDR3aa: CASSIVSRDYEQYF; CDR3nt: TGTGCCAGTAGTATAGTCAGCAGGGACTACGAGCAGTACTTC
abundance: -; d_gene: TRBD1; v_gene: TRBV5-8; j_gene: TRBJ2-2; len: 15; CDR3aa: CASSSGTGGPGELFF; CDR3nt: TGTGCCAGCAGCTCCGGGACAGGGGGCCCCGGGGAGCTGTTTTTT
abundance: once; d_gene: -; v_gene: TRBV18; j_gene: TRBJ1-1; len: 15; CDR3aa: CASSPLETENTEAFF; CDR3nt: TGTGCCAGCTCACCACTGGAGACGGAGAACACTGAAGCTTTCTTT
abundance: -; d_gene: -; v_gene: TRBV5-1; j_gene: TRBJ2-1; len: 15; CDR3aa: CASSLGGSSYNEQFF; CDR3nt: TGCGCCAGCAGCTTGGGAGGGAGCTCCTACAATGAGCAGTTCTTC